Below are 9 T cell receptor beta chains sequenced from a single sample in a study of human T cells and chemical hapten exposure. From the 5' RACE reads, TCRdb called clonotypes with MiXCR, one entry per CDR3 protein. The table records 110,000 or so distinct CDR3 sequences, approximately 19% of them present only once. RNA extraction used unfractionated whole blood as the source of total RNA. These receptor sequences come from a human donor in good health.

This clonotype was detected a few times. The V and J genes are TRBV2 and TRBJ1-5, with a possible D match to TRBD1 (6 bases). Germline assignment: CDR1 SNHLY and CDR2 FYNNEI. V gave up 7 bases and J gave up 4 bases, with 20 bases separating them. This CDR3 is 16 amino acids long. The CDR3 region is CASTRLQGSYNQPQHF. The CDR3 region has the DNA TGTGCCAGCACCCGTCTACAGGGCAGCTATAATCAGCCCCAGCATTTT.

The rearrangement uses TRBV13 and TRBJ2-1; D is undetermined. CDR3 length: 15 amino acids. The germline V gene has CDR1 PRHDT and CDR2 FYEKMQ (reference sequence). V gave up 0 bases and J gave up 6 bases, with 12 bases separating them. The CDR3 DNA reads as TGTGCCAGCAGCTTAGGGCCCGGAACGGGCAATGAGCAGTTCTTC. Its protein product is CASSLGPGTGNEQFF.

The DNA for the CDR3 is TGTGCCAGCGGGGACAGGAGAAATAGCAATCAGCCCCAGCATTTT. It is translated as CASGDRRNSNQPQHF. The rearrangement links TRBV6-5 to TRBJ1-5; 8 bases agree with TRBD1. Germline assignment: CDR1 MNHEY and CDR2 SVGAGI. The ends lost 8 bases at V and 0 bases at J; junction bases unmatched: 6. The CDR3 contains 15 residues.

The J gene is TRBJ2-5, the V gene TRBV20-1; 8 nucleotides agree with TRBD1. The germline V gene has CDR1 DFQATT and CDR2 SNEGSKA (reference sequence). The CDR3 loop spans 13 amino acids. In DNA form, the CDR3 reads TGCAGCGCGGACAGGGTAACTGGAGAGACCCAGTACTTC. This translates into CSADRVTGETQYF.

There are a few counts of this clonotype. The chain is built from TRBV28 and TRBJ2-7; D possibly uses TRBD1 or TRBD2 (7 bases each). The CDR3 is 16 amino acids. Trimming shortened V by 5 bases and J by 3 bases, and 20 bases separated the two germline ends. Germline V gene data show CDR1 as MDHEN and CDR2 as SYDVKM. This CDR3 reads CASSPPGGAPRYEQYF. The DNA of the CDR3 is TGTGCCAGCAGTCCGCCAGGGGGGGCCCCTCGCTACGAGCAGTACTTC.

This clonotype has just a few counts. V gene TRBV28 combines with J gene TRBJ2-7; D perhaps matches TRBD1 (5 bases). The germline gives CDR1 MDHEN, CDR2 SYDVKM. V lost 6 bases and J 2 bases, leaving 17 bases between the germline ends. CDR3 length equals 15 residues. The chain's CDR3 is CASRSHRGGPYEQYF. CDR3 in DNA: TGTGCCAGCAGGTCCCATAGGGGCGGTCCCTACGAGCAGTACTTC.

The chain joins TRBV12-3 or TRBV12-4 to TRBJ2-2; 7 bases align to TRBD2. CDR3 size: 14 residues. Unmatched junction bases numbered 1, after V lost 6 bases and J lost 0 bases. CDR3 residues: CASSGLANTGELFF. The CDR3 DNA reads TGTGCCAGCAGCGGACTAGCGAACACCGGGGAGCTGTTTTTT.

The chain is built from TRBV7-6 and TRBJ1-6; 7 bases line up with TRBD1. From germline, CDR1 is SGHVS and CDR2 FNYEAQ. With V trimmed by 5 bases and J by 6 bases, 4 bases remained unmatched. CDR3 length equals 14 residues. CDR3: CASSPGTANSPLHF. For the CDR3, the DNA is TGTGCCAGCAGCCCTGGGACAGCTAATTCACCCCTCCACTTT.

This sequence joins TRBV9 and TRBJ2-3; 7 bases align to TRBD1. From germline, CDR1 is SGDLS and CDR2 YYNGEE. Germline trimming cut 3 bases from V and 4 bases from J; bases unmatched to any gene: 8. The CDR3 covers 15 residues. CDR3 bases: TGTGCCAGCAGCGGGTCAGGGGGACCCCCAGATACGCAGTATTTT. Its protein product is CASSGSGGPPDTQYF.